This TCR beta chain was observed in a study of cytomegalovirus exposure and HLA in healthy donors. 60 Vbeta and 13 Jbeta primers were used in PCR. The data were produced by immunoSEQ multiplex PCR, yet TCRdb's version contains in-frame clones alone and is incomplete. There are nearly 110,000 clones in the sample; roughly 87% occur only once, and 2.7% lies in the top ten. CDR1 is SGHAT, CDR2 FQNNGV, per germline. This CDR3 contains 14 residues. This clone was seen a single time. V usage is TRBV11-2 and J usage is TRBJ2-5, with D possibly being TRBD2 (5 bases). With the DNA end fitting TRBJ2-7 better, the J assignment may be wrong. This TCR derives from a man aged 30 to 45 in good health and CMV-seropositive. The sequenced sample consisted of PBMCs. In DNA form, the CDR3 reads TGTGCCAGCAGCCCAGACCGGGGTAGGAACGAGCAGTACTTC. Encoded protein: CASSPDRGRNEQYF.